This T cell receptor beta chain appears in the sequencing data of a study of blood T cell repertoires in COVID-19. Overall study context: The study drew acute and convalescent COVID-19 samples from the United States, Italy and Spain.

TCRdb's table, derived via immunoSEQ multiplex PCR, lists solely in-frame clones and lacks some. The data show roughly 63,000 clones, with about 88% seen just once and roughly 7.6% held by the top ten. Germline trimming cut 5 bases from V and 0 bases from J; bases unmatched to any gene: 4. The CDR3 is 14 residues long. Germline loops: CDR1 GTSNPN, CDR2 SVGIG (reference sequence). V gene TRBV30 combines with J gene TRBJ1-1, with TRBD1 matching over 9 bases. This receptor was obtained from a man in his fifties with active COVID-19. The sequenced sample was peripheral blood. This chain's CDR3 is CAWGTGSLNTEAFF. In nucleotides, the CDR3 is TGTGCCTGGGGGACAGGGTCCTTGAACACTGAAGCTTTCTTT. Variable domain in full (rest from reference TRBV30 and TRBJ1-1): SQTIHQWPATLVQPVGSPLSLECTVEGTSNPNLYWYRQAAGRGLQLLFYSVGIGQISSEVPQNLSASRPQDRQFILSSKKLLLSDSGFYLCAWGTGSLNTEAFFGQGTRLTVV.